A single sample gave rise to the 32 T cell receptor beta chains below, sequenced in a study of human T cells and chemical hapten exposure. TCRdb reanalysed the RACE reads using MiXCR and keeps one entry per CDR3 protein. The sample carries 95,000 to 150,000 distinct CDR3 sequences, approximately 13% recorded once. Specified time point: patch test 1, 2 weeks after DPC sensitization. Treatment specified: therapeutic diphenylcyclopropenone sensitization with weekly scalp DPC. The source material was whole blood, sampled in connection with sensitization to the hapten diphenylcyclopropenone (DPC). All receptors come from a man aged 18 to 35 with alopecia areata. Some clones in this sample may be carry-over from other donors' samples.

This clonotype has just a few counts. The chain employs TRBV28 and TRBJ1-1; D might be TRBD1 (5 bases). This CDR3 region has 15 residues. Germline V lookup: CDR1 MDHEN, CDR2 SYDVKM. Trimming pared 4 bases from V and 1 base from J, leaving 13 bases between. CDR3 in amino acids: CASSSPGLKNTEAFF. The CDR3 DNA follows: TGTGCCAGCAGTTCCCCGGGACTTAAGAACACTGAAGCTTTCTTT. Full variable domain (missing parts from reference TRBV28 and TRBJ1-1): DVKVTQSSRYLVKRTGEKVFLECVQDMDHENMFWYRQDPGLGLRLIYFSYDVKMKEKGDIPEGYSVSREKKERFSLILESASTNQTSMYLCASSSPGLKNTEAFFGQGTRLTVV.

This clonotype was observed a few times. The V and J genes are TRBV7-3 and TRBJ2-4; perhaps TRBD2 as D (5 bases). V lost 5 bases, J lost 8 bases, and 16 bases lay in between. The CDR3 consists of 14 residues. The germline V gene encodes CDR1 SGHTA and CDR2 FQGTGA. This CDR3 is CASSLNGLRDIQYF. The CDR3 DNA sequence: TGTGCCAGCAGCCTTAACGGACTGAGGGACATTCAGTACTTC.

J is TRBJ2-4 and V is TRBV15; 13 bases fit TRBD2. Germline V gives CDR1 LNHNV, CDR2 YYDKDF (reference sequence). V shed 0 bases, J shed 8 bases, and the junction held 10 bases outside the gene matches. CDR3 length: 18 residues. The CDR3 reads CATSRDVKTSGGRDIQYF. The CDR3 coding sequence is TGTGCCACCAGCAGAGATGTTAAGACTAGCGGGGGGCGAGACATTCAGTACTTC.

This clonotype was detected a few times. The chain uses TRBV27 and TRBJ1-5; no clear D gene. This CDR3 is 15 amino acids long. Germline values: CDR1 MNHEY, CDR2 SMNVEV (reference sequence). V was trimmed by 2 bases and J by 3 bases, leaving 11 bases between them. CDR3 sequence: CASSLNVNYNQPQHF. The CDR3 nucleotides are TGTGCCAGCAGTTTAAATGTGAATTACAATCAGCCCCAGCATTTT.

This chain connects TRBV7-9 to TRBJ2-7; 8 bases agree with TRBD1. After removal of 2 bases from V and 4 bases from J, the junction contained 7 bases not matched to a gene. Germline CDR1 SEHNR, CDR2 FQNEAQ (reference sequence). The CDR3 spans 15 residues. The CDR3 reads CASSLTLDRDYEQYF. The CDR3 nucleotides read TGTGCCAGCAGCTTAACTTTGGACAGGGATTACGAGCAGTACTTC. The whole variable domain, remainder taken from reference TRBV7-9 and TRBJ2-7, is DTGVSQNPRHKITKRGQNVTFRCDPISEHNRLYWYRQTLGQGPEFLTYFQNEAQLEKSRLLSDRFSAERPKGSFSTLEIQRTEQGDSAMYLCASSLTLDRDYEQYFGPGTRLTVT.

The rearrangement uses TRBV6-4 and TRBJ1-1; D unclear. In germline, CDR1 is MRHNA, CDR2 SNTAGT. The CDR3 loop spans 14 amino acids. The ends were cut back, 0 bases at V and 1 base at J, with 6 bases in the middle. The DNA of the CDR3 is TGTGCCAGCAGTGACTCGGCGGCGAACACTGAAGCTTTCTTT. It yields the protein CASSDSAANTEAFF.

Only a few counts were recorded for this clonotype. The chain carries TRBV19 and TRBJ2-7; 9 bases align to TRBD1. This CDR3 is 18 amino acids long. The germline V gene has CDR1 LNHDA and CDR2 SQIVND (reference sequence). The ends lost 3 bases at V and 0 bases at J; junction bases unmatched: 12. CDR3 residues: CASSIGTGRHGSSYEQYF. CDR3 nucleotide sequence: TGTGCCAGTAGTATTGGGACAGGGCGCCATGGAAGCTCCTACGAGCAGTACTTC.

V and J are TRBV18 and TRBJ2-1; weak D call: TRBD2 (6 bases). Germline lookup yields CDR1 KGHSH and CDR2 LQKENI. CDR3 size: 17 residues. V shed 1 base and J shed 8 bases, with 21 bases lying between them. The CDR3 sequence is CASSPRTILSGRYEQFF. The CDR3 DNA reads TGTGCCAGCTCACCACGTACTATATTGTCAGGGAGGTATGAGCAGTTCTTC.

The chain couples TRBV7-2 to TRBJ2-7; D not resolved. The CDR3 extends over 13 amino acids. Looked up from germline, CDR1 is SGHTA and CDR2 is FQGNSA. V gave up 2 bases and J gave up 2 bases, with 7 bases separating them. CDR3 in DNA: TGTGCCAGCAGCTTATTCAGTACCTACGAGCAGTACTTC. It specifies CASSLFSTYEQYF.

This clonotype has a count of ten or more. The chain links TRBV21-1 to TRBJ2-2; the table's D call, TRBD1, has no DNA check behind it. TRBV21-1 is classified as a pseudogene. The CDR3 sequence is 13 residues long. CDR3 sequence reads: CASRRNRAWGLFF. In DNA form, the CDR3 reads TGTGCCAGCAGGCGCAACAGGGCCTGGGGTCTGTTTTTT.

This clonotype was seen more than once but under ten times. The gene calls are TRBV5-1 and TRBJ2-7, with D tentatively TRBD1 (5 bases). CDR1 and CDR2 from the germline V gene are SGHRS and YFSETQ. This CDR3 is built from 14 residues. Deletions cut 0 bases from V and 3 bases from J, with 10 bases between. The CDR3 reads CASSLGGRDYEQYV. The DNA of the CDR3 is TGCGCCAGCAGCTTGGGTGGCAGGGACTACGAGCAGTACGTC.

This chain links TRBV7-3 with TRBJ1-6; 7 bases are shared with TRBD1. Trimming removed 6 bases from V and 8 bases from J; junction bases left unmatched: 7. Germline-derived CDR1 and CDR2 are SGHTA and FQGTGA. The CDR3 runs to 14 residues. The CDR3 reads CASSRDRVDSPLHF. The DNA for the CDR3 is TGTGCCAGCAGTCGAGACAGGGTTGATTCACCCCTCCACTTT.

In its sample, this clonotype was seen a few times. The chain uses TRBV6-6 and TRBJ1-1; 9 bases agree with TRBD1. Unmatched junction bases numbered 15, after V lost 6 bases and J lost 4 bases. The CDR3 runs to 17 residues. In germline, CDR1 is MNHNY, CDR2 SVGAGI (reference sequence). The CDR3 here is CASRGHRGGDRATEAFF. In nucleotides, the CDR3 is TGTGCCAGCAGGGGTCATCGTGGAGGGGACAGGGCCACTGAAGCTTTCTTT.

There are many counts of this clonotype. The chain links TRBV7-8 to TRBJ2-5; no clear D gene. The CDR3 totals 14 residues. V lost 6 bases and J lost 1, with 12 bases in between. Germline CDR1 is SGHVS and CDR2 is FQNEAQ. The CDR3 region is CASSSLSTQETQYF. CDR3 coding DNA: TGTGCCAGCAGTTCCCTGTCCACCCAAGAGACCCAGTACTTC.

CDR3 nucleotides: TGTGCCAGCAGCCCCTGGTCTGGCGGGGACTACAATGAGCAGTTCTTC. Translating gives CASSPWSGGDYNEQFF. The chain employs TRBV3-1 and TRBJ2-1, with D possibly matching TRBD2 (6 bases). The CDR3 is made up of 16 amino acids. Germline V gives CDR1 LGHDT, CDR2 YNNKEL (reference sequence). The germline V and J ends were trimmed by 4 bases and 3 bases, with 16 bases remaining between them.

This clonotype occurred a few times. This sequence joins TRBV6-2 or TRBV6-3 and TRBJ2-6, with D uncertain. CDR1 and CDR2 from the germline V gene are MNHEY and SVGEGT. There are 16 residues in the CDR3. Trimming pared 1 base from V and 0 bases from J, leaving 7 bases between. The CDR3: CASSYLVLSGANVLTF. CDR3 DNA sequence: TGTGCCAGCAGTTACTTAGTCCTCTCTGGGGCCAACGTCCTGACTTTC.

The chain combines TRBV13 with TRBJ1-1, with 8 nucleotides matching TRBD1. Trimming removed 5 bases from V and 3 bases from J; junction bases left unmatched: 8. CDR3 length: 15 amino acids. Germline CDR1 is PRHDT and CDR2 is FYEKMQ (reference sequence). The CDR3 protein is CASSPRTGRDTEAFF. The CDR3 coding sequence is TGTGCCAGCAGCCCTAGGACAGGGCGGGACACTGAAGCTTTCTTT.

This clonotype was found a few times. The genes are TRBV20-1 and TRBJ2-3, with 12 bases matching TRBD2. From germline, CDR1 is DFQATT and CDR2 SNEGSKA (reference sequence). V was clipped by 0 bases and J by 6 bases; unmatched bases: 4. This CDR3 is built from 15 residues. CDR3 bases: TGCAGTGCTAGAGATCTAGCGGGGGGGCTTGATACGCAGTATTTT. Translated, it gives CSARDLAGGLDTQYF.

Points on this clonotype: A single base separates this from a much larger clone, so it may be a read error. The chain carries TRBV9 and TRBJ2-2; no clear D. The CDR3 is made up of 12 amino acids. Per the germline V gene, CDR1 is SGDLS and CDR2 is YYNGEE. The CDR3 loop is CVSTPNTGELFF. CDR3 coding DNA: TGTGTCAGCACGCCGAACACCGGGGAGCTGTTTTTT.

The table lists this clonotype with a few counts. This chain joins TRBV28 and TRBJ2-7; no definite D call. V dropped 10 bases and J dropped 2 bases, with 15 bases sitting between them. The CDR3 consists of 13 residues. CDR1 and CDR2 (germline): MDHEN, SYDVKM. The CDR3 bases are TGTGCCACGGGCAGCCGAAGCCCCTACGAGCAGTACTTC. This encodes CATGSRSPYEQYF.

This clonotype has a handful of counts. This rearrangement joins TRBV20-1 to TRBJ2-2; D remains ambiguous. The CDR3 is 16 amino acids. V was cut by 2 bases and J by 0 bases, with 13 bases left in between. CDR1 DFQATT and CDR2 SNEGSKA come from the germline V gene (reference sequence). The CDR3: CSARNSWLANTGELFF. Here the CDR3 DNA reads TGCAGTGCTAGAAACTCATGGTTAGCGAACACCGGGGAGCTGTTTTTT.

V usage is TRBV19 and J usage is TRBJ1-1, with D unresolved. This CDR3 is built from 13 residues. Trimming stripped 3 bases from V and 8 bases from J, with 13 bases between. Looked up from germline, CDR1 is LNHDA and CDR2 is SQIVND (reference sequence). CDR3 in DNA: TGTGCCAGTAGTATGAACCCCGCAGAGGAAGCTTTCTTT. Translated: CASSMNPAEEAFF.

As DNA, the CDR3 is TGTGCCAGCAGATACGCACAGGGGGTTGGAGGAGAGACCCAGTACTTC. Translated, it gives CASRYAQGVGGETQYF. V gene TRBV2 combines with J gene TRBJ2-5; 8 nucleotides line up with TRBD1. This CDR3 comprises 16 residues. Looked up from germline, CDR1 is SNHLY and CDR2 is FYNNEI. With 6 bases clipped from V and 4 bases from J, the junction kept 13 bases outside the gene matches.

The rearrangement joins TRBV20-1 to TRBJ2-7; 11 bases map to TRBD1. Germline V gives CDR1 DFQATT, CDR2 SNEGSKA (reference sequence). Trimming took 2 bases from V and 4 from J; bases not matched to a gene: 13. This CDR3 is built from 17 residues. The CDR3 coding sequence is TGCAGTGCTAGACCCGGGACAGGGGGTATGAAGAGGTACGAGCAGTACTTC. Encoded protein: CSARPGTGGMKRYEQYF.

This clonotype was seen a handful of times. This chain joins TRBV28 and TRBJ2-7; the D call may be TRBD1 or TRBD2 (6 bases each). The ends were cut back, 3 bases at V and 6 bases at J, with 12 bases in the middle. This CDR3 comprises 13 residues. Germline-derived CDR1 and CDR2 are MDHEN and SYDVKM. The CDR3 region is CASSFTGRSEQYF. The CDR3 nucleotides are TGTGCCAGCAGTTTTACAGGGAGGTCCGAGCAGTACTTC.

The DNA for the CDR3 is TGTGCCATCAGTCCGGATAAAAGGGTTGCTTTCTTT. Its protein product is CAISPDKRVAFF. The chain joins TRBV10-3 to TRBJ1-1, with D hard to call. The germline gives CDR1 ENHRY, CDR2 SYGVKD. With 5 bases removed from V and 11 bases from J, the gap between germline ends came to 15 bases. This CDR3 has 12 residues.

The table lists this clonotype with a few counts. The CDR3, as DNA: TGCAGTGCTGAGGTCCCCTTTTCTGGGGCCAACGTCCTGACTTTC. Its protein product is CSAEVPFSGANVLTF. This chain connects TRBV20-1 to TRBJ2-6; D is undetermined. The V end lost 5 bases, the J end lost 1 base, and 12 bases lay between the germline ends. Germline CDR1 and CDR2: DFQATT and SNEGSKA (reference sequence). The CDR3 loop spans 15 amino acids.

This sequence joins TRBV9 and TRBJ2-5; TRBD1 matches 7 bases. The CDR3 has 14 residues. CDR1 is SGDLS, CDR2 YYNGEE, per germline. The V gene end was trimmed by 2 bases and the J gene end by 7 bases; junction bases not matched to a gene: 8. CDR3 coding DNA: TGTGCCAGCAGCGTCGAAGACAGGGCTTGGACCCAGTACTTC. The encoded protein is CASSVEDRAWTQYF.

In this sample, this clonotype turned up a few times. This chain connects TRBV6-6 to TRBJ2-1; TRBD2 matches 8 bases. The V segment lost 5 bases and the J segment 8 bases; nucleotides outside the gene matches: 8. CDR3 length: 14 amino acids. Per germline, CDR1 MNHNY and CDR2 SVGAGI (reference sequence). The CDR3 nucleotides are TGTGCCAGCAGTGCCCGGGGGGGAATCGATGAGCAGTTCTTC. Its protein product is CASSARGGIDEQFF.

This chain connects TRBV5-1 to TRBJ2-3; D not resolved. The CDR3 is made up of 14 amino acids. Germline V gene sequence: CDR1 SGHRS, CDR2 YFSETQ. V lost 5 bases and J 8 bases, leaving 18 bases between the germline ends. DNA for the CDR3: TGCGCCAGCAGAGCAGGCTACGAGTTGGGTACGCAGTATTTT. It is translated as CASRAGYELGTQYF.

The V call is TRBV9, the J call TRBJ2-3; no clear D. V shed 0 bases and J shed 2 bases, with 7 bases lying between them. This CDR3 is 14 amino acids long. CDR1 and CDR2 (germline): SGDLS, YYNGEE. The CDR3 DNA is TGTGCCAGCAGCGTAGATCTCGACACAGATACGCAGTATTTT. Its protein product is CASSVDLDTDTQYF.

V usage is TRBV4-1 and J usage is TRBJ2-1, with TRBD1 matching 8 bases. The ends lost 4 bases at V and 3 bases at J; junction bases unmatched: 5. CDR1 MGHRA and CDR2 YSYEKL come from the germline V gene. The CDR3 contains 15 residues. The CDR3 spells CASSRWTGHYNEQFF. Written as DNA, the CDR3 is TGCGCCAGCAGCCGATGGACAGGGCACTACAATGAGCAGTTCTTC.